This TCR beta chain was sequenced for a study of blood T cell repertoires in COVID-19. This CDR3 has 13 amino acids. Germline loops: CDR1 GTSNPN, CDR2 SVGIG (reference sequence). V was trimmed by 4 bases and J by 5 bases, leaving 14 bases between them. The table came from immunoSEQ multiplex PCR; TCRdb's copy has only in-frame clones and leaves some out. The table has approximately 140,000 clones, about nine tenths seen once; the top ten hold approximately 4.1%. This chain connects TRBV30 to TRBJ1-2; possibly TRBD1 for D (6 bases). This receptor was identified in a woman aged 60-75 years with active or convalescent COVID-19. The material sequenced was peripheral blood. CDR3 sequence reads: CAWIWDTSYGYTF. DNA of the CDR3: TGTGCCTGGATCTGGGACACTTCGTATGGCTACACCTTC.